The 5 T cell receptor beta chains below were found in one sample sequenced in a study of blood T cells in healthy people across ages. Next came a second PCR, run for about 7 to 12 cycles, which used a sample-barcoded 5' primer along with a J-beta primer mix. TCRdb independently ran MiXCR on the 5' RACE reads; one entry per CDR3 protein. The sample lists around 1.5 million distinct CDR3 sequences; around 36% were seen once. Material: blood. These receptors came from a woman in her twenties or thirties in good health.

J is TRBJ2-1 and V is TRBV6-1; tentatively, D is TRBD2 (6 bases). The germline CDR1 and CDR2 sequences are MNHNS and SASEGT. V lost 8 bases, J lost 8 bases, and 22 bases lay in between. CDR3 size: 15 residues. DNA for the CDR3: TGTGCCAGCCCAGCCGCCGGGGGTCCCCTCTATGAGCAGTTCTTC. It specifies CASPAAGGPLYEQFF.

This sequence joins TRBV10-3 and TRBJ2-2; possible D gene TRBD2, 5 bases. V shed 4 bases and J shed 7 bases, with 13 bases lying between them. This CDR3 is built from 14 residues. Germline lookup yields CDR1 ENHRY and CDR2 SYGVKD. CDR3 amino acids: CAISAGVEVGELFF. In DNA form, the CDR3 reads TGTGCCATCAGTGCTGGGGTGGAGGTCGGGGAGCTGTTTTTT.

The rearrangement links TRBV5-1 to TRBJ1-4; 7 positions match TRBD1. The CDR3 totals 15 residues. V lost 0 bases, J lost 7 bases, and 6 bases stayed unmatched. CDR1 SGHRS and CDR2 YFSETQ come from the germline V gene. The DNA of the CDR3 is TGCGCCAGCAGCTTGGGACAGGGCCACTTTGAAAAACTGTTTTTT. Its protein is CASSLGQGHFEKLFF. The variable domain in full, with the rest retrieved from reference TRBV5-1 and TRBJ1-4, is KAGVTQTPRYLIKTRGQQVTLSCSPISGHRSVSWYQQTPGQGLQFLFEYFSETQRNKGNFPGRFSGRQFSNSRSEMNVSTLELGDSALYLCASSLGQGHFEKLFFGSGTQLSVL.

The chain is built from TRBV5-1 and TRBJ2-4; 10 positions match TRBD1. The J call is uncertain, as TRBJ2-7 better fits the DNA end. Germline CDR1 is SGHRS and CDR2 is YFSETQ. The CDR3 totals 14 residues. CDR3 amino acids: CASRKPGQGFEQYF. In DNA form, the CDR3 reads TGCGCCAGCAGGAAACCGGGACAGGGGTTCGAGCAGTACTTC.

This rearrangement joins TRBV4-1 to TRBJ2-2; 11 bases map to TRBD2. Germline values: CDR1 MGHRA, CDR2 YSYEKL. V trimming: 0 bases; J trimming: 0 bases; junction bases outside the gene matches: 0. The CDR3 length is 17 residues. CDR3 loop: CASSQDSGRANTGELFF. The CDR3, as DNA: TGCGCCAGCAGCCAAGATAGCGGGAGGGCGAACACCGGGGAGCTGTTTTTT.